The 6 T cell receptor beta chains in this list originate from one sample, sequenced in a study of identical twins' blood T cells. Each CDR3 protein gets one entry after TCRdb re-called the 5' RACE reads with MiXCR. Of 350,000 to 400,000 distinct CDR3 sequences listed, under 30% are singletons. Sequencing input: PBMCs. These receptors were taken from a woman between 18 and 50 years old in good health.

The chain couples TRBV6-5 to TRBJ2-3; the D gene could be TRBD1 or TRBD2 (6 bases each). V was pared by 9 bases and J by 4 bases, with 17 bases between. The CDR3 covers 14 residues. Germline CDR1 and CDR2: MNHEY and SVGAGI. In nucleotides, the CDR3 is TGTGCCAGAACATGGGGGGCATCCGCAGATACGCAGTATTTT. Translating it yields CARTWGASADTQYF.

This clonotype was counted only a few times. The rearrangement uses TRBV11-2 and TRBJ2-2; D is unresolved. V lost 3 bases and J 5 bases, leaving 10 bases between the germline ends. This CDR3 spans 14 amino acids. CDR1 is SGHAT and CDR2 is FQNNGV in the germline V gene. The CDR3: CASSLGSRTGELFF. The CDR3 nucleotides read TGTGCCAGCAGCTTGGGCTCGAGGACCGGGGAGCTGTTTTTT.

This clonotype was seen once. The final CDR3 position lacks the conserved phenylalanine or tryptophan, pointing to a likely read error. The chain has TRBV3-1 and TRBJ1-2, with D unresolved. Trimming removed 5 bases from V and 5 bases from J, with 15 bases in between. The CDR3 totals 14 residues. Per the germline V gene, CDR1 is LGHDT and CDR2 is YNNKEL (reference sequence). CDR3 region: CASSFGLLGYGYTS. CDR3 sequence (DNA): TGTGCCAGCAGCTTTGGACTGCTAGGTTATGGCTACACCTCC.

CDR3 bases: TGCAGTGCTAGAAAGCCTAGGCAGATGAACACTGAAGCTTTCTTT. This codes for CSARKPRQMNTEAFF. The chain recombines TRBV20-1 with TRBJ1-1, with D hard to call. The CDR3 length is 15 residues. V lost 2 bases and J 0 bases, leaving 13 bases between the germline ends. The germline V gene encodes CDR1 DFQATT and CDR2 SNEGSKA (reference sequence).

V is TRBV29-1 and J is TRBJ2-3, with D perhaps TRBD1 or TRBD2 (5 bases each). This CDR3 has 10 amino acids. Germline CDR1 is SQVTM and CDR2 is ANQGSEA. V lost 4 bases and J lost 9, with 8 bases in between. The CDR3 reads CSVVWGTQYF. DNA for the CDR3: TGCAGCGTTGTCTGGGGGACGCAGTATTTT.

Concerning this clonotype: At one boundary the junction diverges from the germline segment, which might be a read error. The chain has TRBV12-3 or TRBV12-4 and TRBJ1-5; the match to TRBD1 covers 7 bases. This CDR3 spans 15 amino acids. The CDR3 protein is CASRRGQLENQPQNF. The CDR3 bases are TGTGCCAGCAGAAGGGGACAGCTAGAAAATCAGCCCCAGAATTTT.